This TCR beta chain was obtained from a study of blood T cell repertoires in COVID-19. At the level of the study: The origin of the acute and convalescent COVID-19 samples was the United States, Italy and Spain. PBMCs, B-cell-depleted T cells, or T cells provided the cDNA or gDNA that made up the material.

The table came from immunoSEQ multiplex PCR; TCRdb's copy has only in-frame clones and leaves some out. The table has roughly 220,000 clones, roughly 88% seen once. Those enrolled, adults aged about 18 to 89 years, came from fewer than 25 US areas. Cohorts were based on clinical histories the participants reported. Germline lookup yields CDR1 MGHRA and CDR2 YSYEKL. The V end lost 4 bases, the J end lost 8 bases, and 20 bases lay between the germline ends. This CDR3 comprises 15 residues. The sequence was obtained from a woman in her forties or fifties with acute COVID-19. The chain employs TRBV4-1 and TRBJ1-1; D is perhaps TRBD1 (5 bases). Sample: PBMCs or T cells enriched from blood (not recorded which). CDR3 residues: CASSPFVDPRGEAFF. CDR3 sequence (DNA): TGCGCCAGCAGCCCCTTTGTAGACCCTCGGGGGGAAGCTTTCTTT.